A selection of T cell receptor beta chains follows, all from one sample in a study of lymphopenia after photon versus proton radiotherapy. TCRdb's copy holds only in-frame clones and misses some; the assay was immunoSEQ multiplex PCR. The table includes 70,000 or so clones, roughly 90% detected once. Sequencing used peripheral blood, obtained from a patient treated with photon-based radiotherapy. All receptors come from a woman in her thirties or forties with cholangiocarcinoma. Both conserved end residues are trimmed from each CDR3.

TRBV14	TRBJ1-6	ASSFQGARYSPLH
TRBV9	TRBJ1-3	ASSVDGDFAGNTIY
TRBV27	TRBJ2-3	ASSPTTDRGADTQY
TRBV6-4	TRBJ2-7	ASTFPGLASHEQY
TRBV4-1	TRBJ2-7	ASSRGLVGEQY
TRBV19	TRBJ1-2	ASSRIPGQGSGYT
TRBV7-4	TRBJ1-5	ASSLTPRDNQPQH
TRBV5-4	TRBJ1-1	AGGDAKRNTEAF
TRBV9	TRBJ1-3	ASSVLGQDSGNTIY
TRBV10-3	TRBJ2-3	AISESTEGLFGADTQY
TRBV5-1	TRBJ1-4	ASSFRGGAQEKLF
TRBV5-4	TRBJ1-6	ASSLTGGRSPLH
TRBV7-9	TRBJ2-7	ASSLRLGEQY
TRBV29-1	TRBJ1-1	SVEAGQGPAF
TRBV4-1	TRBJ1-5	ASSQDRAGGQPQH
TRBV9	TRBJ2-5	ASSPRLGSETQY
TRBV19	TRBJ2-1	ASSHSGTVNEQF